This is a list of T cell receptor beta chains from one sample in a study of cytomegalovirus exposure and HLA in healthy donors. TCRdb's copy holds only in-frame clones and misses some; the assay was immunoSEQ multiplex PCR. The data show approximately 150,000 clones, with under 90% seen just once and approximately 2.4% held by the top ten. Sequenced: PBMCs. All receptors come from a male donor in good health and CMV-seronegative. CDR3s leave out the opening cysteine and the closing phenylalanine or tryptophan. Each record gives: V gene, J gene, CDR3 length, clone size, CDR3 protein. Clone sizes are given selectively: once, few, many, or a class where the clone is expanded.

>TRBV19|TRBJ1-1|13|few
ASSIAAGEQPPAF
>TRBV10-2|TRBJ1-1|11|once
ASGLAAGTEAF
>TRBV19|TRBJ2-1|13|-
ASLGLAGGGNEQF
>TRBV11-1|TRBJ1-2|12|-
ASSFTSRGLGYT
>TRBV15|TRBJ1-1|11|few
ATSRDKPEEAF
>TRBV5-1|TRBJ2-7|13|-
ASSLLGLAHNEQY
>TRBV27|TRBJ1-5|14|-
ASSLPRFGTYQPQH
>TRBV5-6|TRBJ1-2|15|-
ASSLGQGTVFDYGYT
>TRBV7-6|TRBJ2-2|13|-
ASSSLAGGAGELF
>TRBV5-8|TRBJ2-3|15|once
ASSLGGGRALTDTQY
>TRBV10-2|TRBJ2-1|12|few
ASSWTSGNNEQF